These T cell receptor beta chains were read from a single sample in a study of T cells in Graves' hyperthyroidism and ophthalmopathy. TCRdb re-analysed the multiplex PCR reads in MiXCR, keeping a single row per CDR3 protein. The sample comprises 470,000 or so distinct CDR3 sequences, roughly 20% of which are singletons, and approximately 25% rests with the top ten. The sequenced sample consisted of blood. These receptors came from a man aged 18 to 35 with Graves' hyperthyroidism. The CDR3 runs from the conserved cysteine through the conserved F or W. The D gene is left open where the match is weak. Only some rows state a clone size, as once, few, many or a class for expanded clones.

d_call	clone_size	v_call	j_call	cdr3_nt	cdr3_aa
.	many	TRBV7-8	TRBJ1-3	TGTGCCAGCAGCTTAGCAGACAATAGAAACACCATATATTTT	CASSLADNRNTIYF
.	many	TRBV2	TRBJ2-5	TGTGCCAGCAGGGGACCGGCGGAGACCCAGTACTTC	CASRGPAETQYF
.	many	TRBV27	TRBJ1-2	TGTGCCAGCAGTTTATTGGGCGCGGAAGGCTACACCTTC	CASSLLGAEGYTF
.	many	TRBV5-5	TRBJ1-3	TGTGCCAGCAGCGAGGACAGATCTGGAAACACCATATATTTT	CASSEDRSGNTIYF
TRBD1	.	TRBV2	TRBJ1-1	TGTGCCAGCAGGGAACACAGGGGGCCCACTGAAGCTTTCTTT	CASREHRGPTEAFF
.	few	TRBV4-1	TRBJ1-1	TGCGCCAGCAGCCAGCTTGGACCTCCGGGACCAATGAACACTGAAGCTTTCTTT	CASSQLGPPGPMNTEAFF
TRBD1	.	TRBV2	TRBJ2-7	TGTGCCAGCACTGGTAGGACCGGGACAGGAGGCTACGAGCAGTACTTC	CASTGRTGTGGYEQYF
.	many	TRBV6-1	TRBJ2-7	TGTGCCAGCACTACTTCACCCCCGGGTTTCGGGGGCGAGCAGTACTTC	CASTTSPPGFGGEQYF
TRBD1	many	TRBV4-1	TRBJ2-2	TGCGCCAGCAGGTCCTACGGGACAGGGAAAGTGGAGCTGTTTTTT	CASRSYGTGKVELFF
.	.	TRBV28	TRBJ2-7	TGTGCCAGCAGCCGAGGACGGGAGTCCGAGCAGTACTTC	CASSRGRESEQYF
TRBD1	many	TRBV30	TRBJ1-1	TGTGCCTGGAGGGGACAGGTGGCTAGGGACACTGAAGCTTTCTTT	CAWRGQVARDTEAFF
TRBD1	.	TRBV2	TRBJ2-7	TGTGCCAGTAGAGTAACTACCGGGACAGGGTTCTACGAGCAGTACTTC	CASRVTTGTGFYEQYF
.	many	TRBV28	TRBJ1-1	TGTGCCAGCAGTTTACCTTCGTACGGGGACACTGAAGCTTTCTTT	CASSLPSYGDTEAFF
TRBD2	.	TRBV28	TRBJ2-7	TGTGCCAGCAGTTTTGGGGGGGGAGAGCAGTACTTC	CASSFGGGEQYF
.	few	TRBV9	TRBJ1-2	TGTGCCAGCAGCGTATATCAGGGGTATGGCTACACCTTC	CASSVYQGYGYTF
TRBD1	.	TRBV3-1	TRBJ2-5	TGTGCCAGCAGCCAAGAGAGGGGCAGGGGGCAAGAGACCCAGTACTTC	CASSQERGRGQETQYF
TRBD1	many	TRBV5-1	TRBJ2-5	TGCGCCAGCAGCTTGGAGCCGGGACAGGCGGAGACCCAGTACTTC	CASSLEPGQAETQYF
TRBD1	many	TRBV2	TRBJ2-5	TGTGCCAGCAGTGACAGGGGGCTGTGGGAGACCCAGTACTTC	CASSDRGLWETQYF
.	many	TRBV6-1	TRBJ1-5	TGTGCCAGCAGTCCCCGGGGCGGGACAATGTGGCCCCAGCATTTT	CASSPRGGTMWPQHF
TRBD1	.	TRBV15	TRBJ1-5	TGTGCCACCAGCAGAGATTTCCCCGGACAGGGGAGCCAGCCCCAGCATTTT	CATSRDFPGQGSQPQHF
TRBD1	few	TRBV6-5	TRBJ1-1	TGTGCCAGCAGTTACCATTACCAGGGGGCCACTGAAGCTTTCTTT	CASSYHYQGATEAFF
.	many	TRBV11-3	TRBJ2-7	TGTGCCAGCAGCTTAATGTTTTCCTACGAGCAGTACTTC	CASSLMFSYEQYF
TRBD1	many	TRBV6-5	TRBJ1-2	TGTGCCAGCAGTTACGGACAGGGGTCCTATGGCTACACCTTC	CASSYGQGSYGYTF
TRBD1	once	TRBV20-1	TRBJ1-1	TGCAGTGCTATGGGACAGGGGGCGAGGACTGAAGCTTTCTTT	CSAMGQGARTEAFF
TRBD2	many	TRBV6-5	TRBJ2-3	TGTGCCATTCTAGCGGGGAACACAGATACGCAGTATTTT	CAILAGNTDTQYF
.	many	TRBV28	TRBJ1-5	TGTGCCAGCAGTTATGATCCCCCCGGTAGGCCCCAGCATTTT	CASSYDPPGRPQHF
TRBD2	many	TRBV2	TRBJ2-5	TGTGCCAGCTTCGGACTAGCGGGGGGCGGGATGGAGACCCAGTACTTC	CASFGLAGGGMETQYF
TRBD1	many	TRBV2	TRBJ1-3	TGTGCCAGCAGTGAGAACAGGGGGCGCCTTGGAAACACCATATATTTT	CASSENRGRLGNTIYF
TRBD1	many	TRBV5-1	TRBJ1-1	TGCGCCAGCAGCTTGGTGTCAGGGGGGAACACTGAAGCTTTCTTT	CASSLVSGGNTEAFF
.	many	TRBV28	TRBJ2-7	TGTGCCAGCGCCCGTCGGGTCGAGCAGTACTTC	CASARRVEQYF
TRBD2	.	TRBV10-3	TRBJ2-5	TGTGCCATCACCGTCGGGACTAGCGGGAGGAGGTCGGTAGAGACCCAGTACTTC	CAITVGTSGRRSVETQYF
.	many	TRBV3-1	TRBJ2-7	TGTGCCAGCAGCCAAGCACAGGACGAGCAGTACTTC	CASSQAQDEQYF
.	few	TRBV6-1	TRBJ2-2	TGTGCCAGCAGTGAAGGACAGCGCCCCGGGGAGCTGTTTTTT	CASSEGQRPGELFF
.	few	TRBV5-1	TRBJ2-2	TGCGCCAGCACCCTGAACAGGGCGAACACCGGGGAGCTGTTTTTT	CASTLNRANTGELFF
.	many	TRBV27	TRBJ2-5	TGTGCCAGCAGTTTGAAGGAGCGGCCAGAGACCCAGTACTTC	CASSLKERPETQYF
.	few	TRBV7-3	TRBJ1-2	TGTGCCAGCAGCTTCCTAATTTTGAGGGGTAACCCAGCTGGCTACACCTTC	CASSFLILRGNPAGYTF
.	few	TRBV27	TRBJ2-4	TGTGCCAGCAGTTTATATGCACCGCTAGCCAAAAACATTCAGTACTTC	CASSLYAPLAKNIQYF
TRBD2	.	TRBV6-1	TRBJ2-7	TGTGCCAGCAGTGGACGGGCGGGAGGGCCCTACGAGCAGTACTTC	CASSGRAGGPYEQYF
.	.	TRBV30	TRBJ2-7	TGTGCCTGGAGTCTCGCCAGTCGCACCTACGAGCAGTACTTC	CAWSLASRTYEQYF
TRBD2	.	TRBV19	TRBJ2-5	TGTGCCAGTAGGGCGGGACTAGCGGACTGGGAGACCCGGTACTTC	CASRAGLADWETRYF
.	.	TRBV6-5	TRBJ1-5	TGTGCCAGCAGTTACCAAGGTGGGATGGGCAATCAGCCCCAGCATTTT	CASSYQGGMGNQPQHF
.	.	TRBV6-5	TRBJ1-1	TGTGCCAGCAGTTACAAGGACGGTCCGAACACTGAAGCTTTCTTT	CASSYKDGPNTEAFF
.	few	TRBV29-1	TRBJ2-5	TGCAGCGTGCAGAAGCGGGAGACCCAGTACTTC	CSVQKRETQYF
.	many	TRBV19	TRBJ1-5	TGTGCCAGCAGTATAACAGGGCACGGCAATCAGCCCCAGCATTTT	CASSITGHGNQPQHF